The clone carrying this T cell receptor beta chain has more than one count but fewer than ten. Its target is not known. This entry comes from a study of beta chain features in type 1 diabetes. Germline lookup yields CDR1 MNHEY and CDR2 SMNVEV (reference sequence). V shed 4 bases and J 7 bases; nucleotides not matched to a gene: 5. The CDR3 extends over 14 amino acids. General observations from the study: Healthy donors had naive, central memory and Treg TCRB repertoires that appeared less similar than those seen among patients.

Reverse transcribing all isolated RNA meant expressed TCRB transcripts were sequenced. Assay used: immunoSEQ multiplex PCR; TCRdb lists only in-frame clones, some missing. This table has 300,000 to 350,000 clones, 14% appearing once. Cell sorting via CD45RO/CCR7/CD25/CD127/CD95/CD27 was performed to obtain CD4+ naive, central memory, regulatory and stem cell-like memory cells. Sorted populations were all over 95% pure. The sequencing input was central memory CD4+ T cells from blood. The origin of this receptor is a young man in good health. This chain joins TRBV27 and TRBJ2-2; 8 bases are shared with TRBD2. The CDR3 DNA reads as TGTGCCAGCAGTTACGGGGGGGCTGGCGGGGAGCTGTTTTTT. Translation gives CASSYGGAGGELFF.